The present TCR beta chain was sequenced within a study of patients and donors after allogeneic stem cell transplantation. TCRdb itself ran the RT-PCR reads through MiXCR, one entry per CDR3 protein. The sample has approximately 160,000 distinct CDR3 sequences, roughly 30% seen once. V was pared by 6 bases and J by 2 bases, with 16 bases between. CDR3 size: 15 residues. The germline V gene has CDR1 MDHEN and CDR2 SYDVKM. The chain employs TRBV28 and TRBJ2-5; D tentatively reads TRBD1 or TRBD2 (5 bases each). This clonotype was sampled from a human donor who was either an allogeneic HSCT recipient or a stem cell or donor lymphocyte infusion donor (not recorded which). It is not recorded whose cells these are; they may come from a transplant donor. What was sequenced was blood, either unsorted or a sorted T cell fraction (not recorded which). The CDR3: CASSPFGGAQETQYF. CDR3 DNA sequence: TGTGCCAGCAGCCCATTTGGGGGTGCACAAGAGACCCAGTACTTC.